The clone carrying this TCR beta chain was seen only a few times. Its antigen remains unknown. Trimming cost V 5 bases and J 0 bases, with 10 bases left between them. CDR1 is DFQATT, CDR2 SNEGSKA, per germline (reference sequence). The length of the CDR3 is 13 residues. This specimen comes from a study of blood T cells in healthy people across ages. Donors were systemically healthy Caucasian individuals from Russia aged about 6 to 100 years. Investigators took roughly 10 milliliters of peripheral blood from every donor. Sample-barcoded 5' priming and a J-beta primer mix drove a second PCR of roughly 7 to 11 cycles. Tags on each cDNA molecule came from a template-switch adaptor with 12 random nucleotides. TCRdb ran MiXCR on the 5' RACE reads and lists one entry per CDR3 protein. The table records 1.5 million to 2 million distinct CDR3 sequences, roughly 32% of them present only once. General study results and limits: The study lacked donor CMV status, which possibly confounded expanded clonotype changes.

The specimen was blood. The rearrangement joins TRBV20-1 to TRBJ1-2; D gene unclear. This receptor was taken from a young woman in good health. The CDR3 loop reads CSARVRSNYGYTF. The CDR3 nucleotides read TGCAGTGCTCGGGTCCGTTCTAACTATGGCTACACCTTC.